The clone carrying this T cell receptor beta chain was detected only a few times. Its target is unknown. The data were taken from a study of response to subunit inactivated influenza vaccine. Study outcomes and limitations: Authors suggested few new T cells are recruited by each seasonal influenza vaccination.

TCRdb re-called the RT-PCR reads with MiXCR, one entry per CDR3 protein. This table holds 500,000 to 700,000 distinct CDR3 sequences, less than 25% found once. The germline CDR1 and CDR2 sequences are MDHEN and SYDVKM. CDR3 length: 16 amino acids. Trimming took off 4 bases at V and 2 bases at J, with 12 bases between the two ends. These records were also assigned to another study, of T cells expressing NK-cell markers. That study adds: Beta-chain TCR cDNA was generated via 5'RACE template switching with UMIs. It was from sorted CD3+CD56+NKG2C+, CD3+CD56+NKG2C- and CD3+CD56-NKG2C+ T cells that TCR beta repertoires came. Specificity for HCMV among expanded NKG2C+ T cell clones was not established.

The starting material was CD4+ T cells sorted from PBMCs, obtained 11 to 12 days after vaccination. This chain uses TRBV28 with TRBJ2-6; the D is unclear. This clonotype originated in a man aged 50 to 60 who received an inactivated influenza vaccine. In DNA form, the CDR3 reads TGTGCCAGCAGTTCCAATTCAGTAGCTGGGGCCAACGTCCTGACTTTC. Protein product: CASSSNSVAGANVLTF.